The 29 T cell receptor beta chains below were found in one sample sequenced in a study of shared clonotypes between healthy human individuals. Assay used: immunoSEQ multiplex PCR; TCRdb lists only in-frame clones, some missing. The sample has 300,000 to 350,000 clones, more than 60% seen once. Sequenced sample: memory CD4+ T cells sorted from blood. Specified subset: CD45RA-negative fraction. These receptors were obtained from a young man in good health.

With regard to this clone: The sample contains more than one DNA sequence encoding this CDR3. The CDR3 coding sequence is TGTGCCAGCAGCCCACTTAGGCGGACAGGGGACTACGAGCAGTACTTC. This translates into CASSPLRRTGDYEQYF. This chain connects TRBV11-2 to TRBJ2-7; 9 bases are shared with TRBD1. V was pared by 5 bases and J by 3 bases, with 11 bases of the junction left unmatched. Germline V lookup: CDR1 SGHAT, CDR2 FQNNGV. This CDR3 has 16 residues.

This clone occurred a few times. The J gene is TRBJ2-7, the V gene TRBV5-1; D not resolved. The CDR3 extends over 13 amino acids. Per germline, CDR1 SGHRS and CDR2 YFSETQ. Trimming removed 7 bases at V and 3 bases at J, with 14 bases between. The CDR3, as DNA: TGCGCCAGCTCGGACGCTCGAAACTACGAGCAGTACTTC. It yields the protein CASSDARNYEQYF.

The V gene is TRBV10-3, the J gene TRBJ2-2; D is tentatively TRBD1 or TRBD2 (6 bases each). CDR1 is ENHRY, CDR2 SYGVKD, per germline. Trimming pared 6 bases from V and 4 bases from J, leaving 18 bases between. The length of the CDR3 is 16 residues. The DNA for the CDR3 is TGTGCCATCAGCGCCGGTAGGGGGGCGGGCACCGGGGAGCTGTTTTTT. Translating it yields CAISAGRGAGTGELFF.

The V gene is TRBV6-5, the J gene TRBJ2-7; 12 nucleotides align to TRBD2. CDR3 length: 14 amino acids. V was pared by 7 bases and J by 3 bases, with 4 bases of the junction left unmatched. Germline V CDR1 and CDR2: MNHEY, SVGAGI. Written as DNA, the CDR3 is TGTGCCAGCAAAACTAGCGGGGGGATCTACGAGCAGTACTTC. Translating gives CASKTSGGIYEQYF.

The chain employs TRBV18 and TRBJ1-4, with 9 nucleotides matching TRBD1. Germline assignment: CDR1 KGHSH and CDR2 LQKENI. This CDR3 spans 15 amino acids. With 2 bases clipped from V and 2 bases from J, the junction kept 0 bases outside the gene matches. CDR3 DNA: TGTGCCAGCTCACCAGGACAGGGGACTAATGAAAAACTGTTTTTT. This sequence encodes CASSPGQGTNEKLFF.

The chain joins TRBV29-1 to TRBJ1-5, with 8 bases that match TRBD1. The V gene end was trimmed by 6 bases and the J gene end by 2 bases; junction bases not matched to a gene: 6. The V gene's germline CDR1 is SQVTM and CDR2 ANQGSEA. The CDR3 spans 14 residues. Here the CDR3 reads CSVGGQGRNQPQHF. The CDR3 nucleotides read TGCAGCGTCGGTGGACAGGGTCGCAATCAGCCCCAGCATTTT.

The chain employs TRBV7-2 and TRBJ1-2, with 7 bases that match TRBD1. The CDR3 loop spans 15 amino acids. Germline V gives CDR1 SGHTA, CDR2 FQGNSA. Trimming cost V 2 bases and J 1 base; bases outside gene matches: 4. DNA of the CDR3: TGTGCCAGCAGCTTAATAGGGGACAGTAACTATGGCTACACCTTC. It codes for CASSLIGDSNYGYTF.

This CDR3 is CASSQGVQPQHF. The CDR3, as DNA: TGTGCCAGCAGCCAGGGGGTGCAGCCCCAGCATTTT. The chain couples TRBV7-2 to TRBJ1-5; 7 bases match TRBD1. J was trimmed by 7 bases and V by 5 bases; bases with no gene match: 2. Germline V gene data show CDR1 as SGHTA and CDR2 as FQGNSA. The CDR3 length is 12 residues.

This sequence joins TRBV6-5 and TRBJ1-1; D unresolved. Trimming pared 11 bases from V and 4 bases from J, leaving 11 bases between. CDR1 MNHEY and CDR2 SVGAGI come from the germline V gene. This CDR3 spans 11 amino acids. CDR3 nucleotide sequence: TGTGCCGGGCGGTTGGGCACTGAAGCTTTCTTT. It translates to CAGRLGTEAFF.

The chain has TRBV7-3 and TRBJ2-3; 7 bases are shared with TRBD2. The V gene end was trimmed by 2 bases and the J gene end by 4 bases; junction bases not matched to a gene: 3. Germline V gives CDR1 SGHTA, CDR2 FQGTGA. There are 14 residues in the CDR3. CDR3: CASSLGAGADTQYF. The CDR3 DNA reads TGTGCCAGCAGCTTAGGGGCGGGGGCAGATACGCAGTATTTT.

J is TRBJ1-3 and V is TRBV6-1; D is ambiguous. This CDR3 region has 14 residues. Germline CDR1 and CDR2: MNHNS and SASEGT. Trimming removed 6 bases from V and 0 bases from J, with 9 bases in between. The CDR3: CASRRDYSGNTIYF. For the CDR3, the DNA is TGTGCCAGCAGGAGGGATTACTCTGGAAACACCATATATTTT.

Note on this clone: Other DNA sequences in this specimen translate into the identical CDR3. The J gene is TRBJ2-7, the V gene TRBV6-1; TRBD2 aligns across 10 bases. Germline CDR1 and CDR2: MNHNS and SASEGT. This CDR3 region has 15 residues. V lost 1 base and J lost 0; bases outside the gene matches: 0. The CDR3 DNA follows: TGTGCCAGCAGTGAAGGACTAGCGGGCTCCTACGAGCAGTACTTC. Protein sequence: CASSEGLAGSYEQYF.

This chain connects TRBV30 to TRBJ1-1; tentative D call: TRBD1 (5 bases). The V and J ends lost 5 bases and 3 bases respectively, with 16 bases between them. In germline, CDR1 is GTSNPN, CDR2 SVGIG (reference sequence). The CDR3 is made up of 14 amino acids. The CDR3 DNA sequence: TGTGCCTGGTTCTCCTCTGGGGGGGACACTGAAGCTTTCTTT. This encodes CAWFSSGGDTEAFF.

The rearrangement links TRBV7-2 to TRBJ2-6; 7 nucleotides match TRBD2. Germline CDR1 reads SGHTA; CDR2 reads FQGNSA. The trim removed 5 bases at V and 0 bases at J, leaving 4 bases unmatched. This CDR3 is built from 16 residues. CDR3 nucleotides: TGTGCCAGCAGCGCAGCGGGGAGCTCTGGGGCCAACGTCCTGACTTTC. Protein: CASSAAGSSGANVLTF.

The chain recombines TRBV5-1 with TRBJ2-7; no clear D gene. There are 16 residues in the CDR3. V was pared by 0 bases and J by 5 bases, with 18 bases between. Germline loops: CDR1 SGHRS, CDR2 YFSETQ. CDR3 protein: CASSLALPGQSHEQYF. CDR3 sequence (DNA): TGCGCCAGCAGCTTGGCCCTACCGGGTCAATCCCACGAGCAGTACTTC.

The CDR3 DNA follows: TGTGCCATCAGTGCTATAGCGGGGGCGTTCAACAATGAGCAGTTCTTC. Translating gives CAISAIAGAFNNEQFF. The chain couples TRBV10-3 to TRBJ2-1, with 9 bases fitting TRBD2. J was trimmed by 5 bases and V by 4 bases; bases with no gene match: 9. This CDR3 region has 16 residues. Per germline, CDR1 ENHRY and CDR2 SYGVKD.

The J gene is TRBJ2-1, the V gene TRBV9, with 11 bases that match TRBD2. The V and J ends lost 3 bases and 9 bases, in that order; junction bases with no gene match: 11. Per the germline V gene, CDR1 is SGDLS and CDR2 is YYNGEE. The CDR3 has 16 amino acids. The CDR3 DNA reads as TGTGCCAGCAGCGCACTAGCGGGAGAACGTTCTGTTGAGCAGTTCTTC. Its translation is CASSALAGERSVEQFF. Full variable domain (missing parts from reference TRBV9 and TRBJ2-1): DSGVTQTPKHLITATGQRVTLRCSPRSGDLSVYWYQQSLDQGLQFLIQYYNGEERAKGNILERFSAQQFPDLHSELNLSSLELGDSALYFCASSALAGERSVEQFFGPGTRLTVL.

The V and J genes are TRBV5-1 and TRBJ2-1; D may match TRBD1 or TRBD2 (6 bases each). The V end lost 4 bases, the J end lost 4 bases, and 15 bases lay between the germline ends. Germline values: CDR1 SGHRS, CDR2 YFSETQ. The length of the CDR3 is 15 residues. CDR3 protein: CASSAAGQAYNEQFF. In DNA form, the CDR3 reads TGCGCCAGCAGCGCTGCGGGACAAGCATACAATGAGCAGTTCTTC.

The genes are TRBV11-2 and TRBJ2-4; D might be TRBD2 (6 bases). The V gene's germline CDR1 is SGHAT and CDR2 FQNNGV. The V end lost 0 bases, the J end lost 3 bases, and 15 bases lay between the germline ends. This CDR3 spans 17 amino acids. CDR3 nucleotide sequence: TGTGCCAGCAGCTTAGAGGGAGGAGGGTTTGGCAAAAACATTCAGTACTTC. It codes for CASSLEGGGFGKNIQYF. The whole variable domain, filled in from reference TRBV11-2 and TRBJ2-4, reads EAGVAQSPRYKIIEKRQSVAFWCNPISGHATLYWYQQILGQGPKLLIQFQNNGVVDDSQLPKDRFSAERLKGVDSTLKIQPAKLEDSAVYLCASSLEGGGFGKNIQYFGAGTRLSVL.

Concerning this clone itself: In the same sample, other DNA sequences code for this CDR3. V is TRBV25-1 and J is TRBJ2-2, with D maybe TRBD2 (7 bases). The CDR3 extends over 14 amino acids. Trimming took off 3 bases at V and 6 bases at J, with 11 bases between the two ends. Germline V gene lookup returns CDR1 MGHDK and CDR2 SYGVNS. CDR3 DNA sequence: TGTGCCAGCAGTGAGGGGGGGCGGTCCGGGGAGCTGTTTTTT. Residues: CASSEGGRSGELFF.

The J gene is TRBJ2-6, the V gene TRBV27; D unclear. The V end was cut by 5 bases, the J end by 0 bases, with 8 bases between. The CDR3 is made up of 15 amino acids. Germline values: CDR1 MNHEY, CDR2 SMNVEV (reference sequence). DNA for the CDR3: TGTGCCAGCAGTCTAAGGAACTCTGGGGCCAACGTCCTGACTTTC. The encoded protein is CASSLRNSGANVLTF.

The J gene is TRBJ1-3, the V gene TRBV18; D not certain. Germline V lookup: CDR1 KGHSH, CDR2 LQKENI. The CDR3 covers 15 residues. V was cut by 3 bases and J by 2 bases, with 11 bases left in between. The CDR3 here is CASSPSFRAGNTIYF. The CDR3 DNA reads as TGTGCCAGCTCACCTTCATTTCGAGCTGGAAACACCATATATTTT.

The rearrangement uses TRBV6-1 and TRBJ2-3, with D unresolved. The CDR3 runs to 12 residues. V lost 6 bases and J 2 bases, leaving 6 bases between the germline ends. Germline-derived CDR1 and CDR2 are MNHNS and SASEGT. The CDR3 loop is CASSLPTDTQYF. CDR3 DNA sequence: TGTGCCAGCAGCCTCCCCACAGATACGCAGTATTTT.

The rearrangement links TRBV15 to TRBJ1-4; D gene uncertain. This CDR3 has 14 amino acids. The germline CDR1 and CDR2 sequences are LNHNV and YYDKDF (reference sequence). V lost 0 bases and J lost 14, with 16 bases in between. The CDR3 coding sequence is TGTGCCACCAGCAGAGATCTCAAGTTCGCAATGCTGTTTTTT. It is translated as CATSRDLKFAMLFF.

This rearrangement joins TRBV28 to TRBJ2-1; unclear D gene. The V gene's germline CDR1 is MDHEN and CDR2 SYDVKM. The germline V and J ends were trimmed by 5 bases and 3 bases, with 14 bases remaining between them. This CDR3 has 15 residues. The CDR3 loop reads CASSPMPRFYNEQFF. CDR3 sequence (DNA): TGTGCCAGCAGTCCTATGCCCCGATTCTACAATGAGCAGTTCTTC. Complete variable domain (other parts from reference TRBV28 and TRBJ2-1): DVKVTQSSRYLVKRTGEKVFLECVQDMDHENMFWYRQDPGLGLRLIYFSYDVKMKEKGDIPEGYSVSREKKERFSLILESASTNQTSMYLCASSPMPRFYNEQFFGPGTRLTVL.

As for this clone: The sample carries other DNA sequences with the same CDR3. CDR3 loop: CASSQTSDSYEQYF. DNA for the CDR3: TGTGCCAGCTCACAGACTAGCGACTCCTACGAGCAGTACTTC. The chain combines TRBV18 with TRBJ2-7; 8 bases agree with TRBD2. Germline trimming cut 4 bases from V and 0 bases from J; bases unmatched to any gene: 2. Germline assignment: CDR1 KGHSH and CDR2 LQKENI. The CDR3 covers 14 residues.

The rearrangement links TRBV9 to TRBJ2-5, with D tentatively TRBD1 or TRBD2 (6 bases each). Germline assignment: CDR1 SGDLS and CDR2 YYNGEE. The CDR3 is made up of 15 amino acids. Trimming shortened V by 0 bases and J by 4 bases, and 13 bases separated the two germline ends. DNA of the CDR3: TGTGCCAGCAGCGTAGGGAGGGGGGTCAGAGAGACCCAGTACTTC. Translating gives CASSVGRGVRETQYF.

The J gene is TRBJ2-1, the V gene TRBV13, with D possibly being TRBD1 or TRBD2 (5 bases each). The CDR3 is 15 residues long. Germline-derived CDR1 and CDR2 are PRHDT and FYEKMQ (reference sequence). The V end lost 5 bases, the J end lost 6 bases, and 17 bases lay between the germline ends. DNA of the CDR3: TGTGCCAGCAGCCGGGACGGAAATCGGGCCAATGAGCAGTTCTTC. As protein: CASSRDGNRANEQFF.

V and J are TRBV5-1 and TRBJ1-2; 8 bases are shared with TRBD1. Per the germline V gene, CDR1 is SGHRS and CDR2 is YFSETQ. There are 14 residues in the CDR3. The V segment lost 2 bases and the J segment 7 bases; nucleotides outside the gene matches: 7. The CDR3 coding sequence is TGCGCCAGCAGCTTTAAGACAGGGGACGGTGGCTACACCTTC. Its translation: CASSFKTGDGGYTF. Looking up the rest from reference TRBV5-1 and TRBJ1-2 gives the full variable domain: KAGVTQTPRYLIKTRGQQVTLSCSPISGHRSVSWYQQTPGQGLQFLFEYFSETQRNKGNFPGRFSGRQFSNSRSEMNVSTLELGDSALYLCASSFKTGDGGYTFGSGTRLTVV.